The 22 T cell receptor beta chains presented below share a single source sample, sequenced in a study of cytomegalovirus exposure and HLA in healthy donors. The primer mix had 60 Vbeta and 13 Jbeta primers. The protocol was immunoSEQ multiplex PCR, while the TCRdb copy is restricted to in-frame clones and leaves out a portion. The data show 150,000 or so clones, under 80% seen once. Sequencing was performed on PBMCs. Source of these receptors: a man aged 18-30 years in good health and CMV-seropositive.

This chain uses TRBV21-1 with TRBJ2-1; the table's TRBD1 call for D was not verified on the DNA. TRBV21-1 represents a pseudogene. This CDR3 has 14 amino acids. This chain's CDR3 is CASSVGAGYNEQFF. In DNA form, the CDR3 reads TGTGCCAGCAGCGTGGGGGCGGGTTACAATGAGCAGTTCTTC.

The rearrangement links TRBV7-8 to TRBJ2-1; TRBD1 matches 8 bases. The CDR3 is 14 amino acids. In germline, CDR1 is SGHVS, CDR2 FQNEAQ. The V gene end was trimmed by 6 bases and the J gene end by 8 bases; junction bases not matched to a gene: 9. The CDR3 sequence is CASSKTQGADEQFF. As DNA, the CDR3 is TGTGCCAGCAGTAAAACTCAGGGGGCGGATGAGCAGTTCTTC.

V is TRBV28 and J is TRBJ1-5, with unresolved D. CDR3 length: 13 amino acids. The germline CDR1 and CDR2 sequences are MDHEN and SYDVKM. The V gene lost 8 bases and the J gene lost 6 bases, with 14 bases spanning the gap. This CDR3 is CASDPLVGQPQHF. The CDR3 nucleotides read TGTGCCAGCGACCCCCTAGTTGGTCAGCCCCAGCATTTT.

The genes are TRBV9 and TRBJ2-7; 11 nucleotides align to TRBD2. This CDR3 has 16 residues. Per the germline V gene, CDR1 is SGDLS and CDR2 is YYNGEE. V dropped 6 bases and J dropped 3; count of bases not matched to a gene: 11. CDR3 sequence reads: CASTPEGGLAVYEQYF. As DNA, the CDR3 is TGTGCCAGCACCCCAGAGGGGGGACTAGCGGTCTACGAGCAGTACTTC.

V and J are TRBV20-1 and TRBJ2-5; D call uncertain. Germline V gives CDR1 DFQATT, CDR2 SNEGSKA (reference sequence). Trimming removed 1 base at V and 2 bases at J, with 2 bases between. This CDR3 contains 11 residues. CDR3 sequence: CSARAQETQYF. The CDR3 region has the DNA TGCAGTGCTAGAGCACAAGAGACCCAGTACTTC.

V and J are TRBV21-1 and TRBJ2-7; the table's D call, TRBD2, has no DNA check behind it. TRBV21-1 is labeled a pseudogene. The CDR3 runs 14 residues. CDR3 residues: CASSKRGGAYEQYF. CDR3 DNA sequence: TGTGCCAGCAGCAAACGAGGGGGGGCGTACGAGCAGTACTTC.

The rearrangement joins TRBV7-9 to TRBJ2-7, with a weak D call TRBD1 (5 bases). V lost 1 base to trimming and J lost 5 bases, with 21 bases between them. The CDR3 has 17 amino acids. The germline V gene encodes CDR1 SEHNR and CDR2 FQNEAQ (reference sequence). This CDR3 is CASSLESSGRAWHEQYF. The CDR3 DNA reads TGTGCCAGCAGCTTAGAGTCGTCGGGCAGGGCATGGCACGAGCAGTACTTC.

The chain links TRBV10-3 to TRBJ2-3, with 10 bases fitting TRBD1. Germline lookup yields CDR1 ENHRY and CDR2 SYGVKD. Trimming removed 10 bases from V and 9 bases from J; junction bases left unmatched: 16. The CDR3 loop spans 15 amino acids. This chain's CDR3 is CATEDAGTGVSTQYF. The CDR3 DNA is TGTGCCACCGAGGATGCCGGGACAGGGGTTTCGACGCAGTATTTT.

The chain combines TRBV27 with TRBJ1-6, with D possibly matching TRBD1 (6 bases). Trimming cost V 8 bases and J 6 bases, with 20 bases left between them. Germline loops: CDR1 MNHEY, CDR2 SMNVEV (reference sequence). This CDR3 has 16 amino acids. CDR3 DNA sequence: TGTGCCAGCGGAGTTGTAGCGGGGGCGGGTAATTCACCCCTCCACTTT. Its translation: CASGVVAGAGNSPLHF.

The chain uses TRBV19 and TRBJ1-1; possible D gene TRBD1, 5 bases. With 3 bases removed from V and 6 bases from J, the gap between germline ends came to 11 bases. Germline V gene sequence: CDR1 LNHDA, CDR2 SQIVND (reference sequence). The CDR3 consists of 13 residues. The CDR3 reads CASSISVGAEAFF. The DNA for the CDR3 is TGTGCCAGTAGTATCTCCGTAGGGGCTGAAGCTTTCTTT.

There are a few counts of this clone. The chain employs TRBV6-5 and TRBJ1-5; possibly TRBD1 for D (5 bases). Trimming took off 0 bases at V and 5 bases at J, with 8 bases between the two ends. Germline V gives CDR1 MNHEY, CDR2 SVGAGI. The CDR3 is made up of 14 amino acids. The CDR3: CASSYSQGHQPQHF. In DNA form, the CDR3 reads TGTGCCAGCAGTTACTCGCAGGGTCATCAGCCCCAGCATTTT.

V and J are TRBV6-6 and TRBJ2-3; 11 positions agree with TRBD2. V shed 7 bases, J shed 8 bases, and the junction held 8 bases outside the gene matches. There are 14 residues in the CDR3. CDR1 is MNHNY, CDR2 SVGAGI, per germline (reference sequence). The CDR3, as DNA: TGTGCCAGCACCTTAGCGGGAGGGCCGAGTACGCAGTATTTT. Translated, it gives CASTLAGGPSTQYF.

The chain has TRBV7-6 and TRBJ1-3; TRBD1 matches at 7 bases. The CDR3 contains 16 residues. The ends lost 4 bases at V and 0 bases at J; junction bases unmatched: 6. Per germline, CDR1 SGHVS and CDR2 FNYEAQ. CDR3 sequence reads: CASSSDREYSGNTIYF. CDR3 nucleotides: TGTGCCAGCAGCTCAGACAGGGAATACTCTGGAAACACCATATATTTT.

The rearrangement links TRBV4-3 to TRBJ2-1; 12 bases are shared with TRBD2. CDR1 is LGHNA and CDR2 is YSLEER in the germline V gene. The CDR3 loop spans 16 amino acids. Trimming took 2 bases from V and 7 from J; bases not matched to a gene: 6. The chain's CDR3 is CASSQSPGLAGNEQFF. CDR3 nucleotides: TGCGCCAGCAGCCAAAGCCCGGGACTAGCGGGTAATGAGCAGTTCTTC.

V gene TRBV9 combines with J gene TRBJ1-4; TRBD1 agrees at 7 bases. Germline assignment: CDR1 SGDLS and CDR2 YYNGEE. The CDR3 sequence is 14 residues long. Germline trimming cut 0 bases from V and 7 bases from J; bases unmatched to any gene: 3. This chain's CDR3 is CASSVGPGGEKLFF. In DNA, the CDR3 is TGTGCCAGCAGCGTAGGTCCAGGGGGTGAAAAACTGTTTTTT.

The chain recombines TRBV29-1 with TRBJ2-4; the D gene is possibly TRBD1 (6 bases). Trimming took 7 bases from V and 7 from J, leaving 20 bases between them. There are 14 residues in the CDR3. Germline V lookup: CDR1 SQVTM, CDR2 ANQGSEA. CDR3 nucleotides: TGCAGCGCTGAGGACGGGACACACTATAACATTCAGTACTTC. Translated, it gives CSAEDGTHYNIQYF.

The chain links TRBV19 to TRBJ2-3; 9 bases line up with TRBD1. Germline CDR1 LNHDA, CDR2 SQIVND (reference sequence). V lost 2 bases to trimming and J lost 5 bases; unmatched junction nucleotides: 11. The CDR3 covers 17 residues. The CDR3 region is CASSIRAGTGREDTQYF. CDR3 in DNA: TGTGCCAGTAGTATAAGAGCCGGGACAGGGCGTGAAGATACGCAGTATTTT.

The rearrangement links TRBV5-1 to TRBJ2-7, with 8 bases lining up with TRBD2. J gave up 0 bases and V 2 bases, and 1 base lay outside the gene matches. The CDR3 is 14 residues long. Germline V gene sequence: CDR1 SGHRS, CDR2 YFSETQ. The CDR3 nucleotides are TGCGCCAGCAGCTTTAGCGGGGTCTCCTACGAGCAGTACTTC. It codes for CASSFSGVSYEQYF.

The chain couples TRBV2 to TRBJ2-2; D uncertain. CDR3 size: 13 residues. The V gene lost 7 bases and the J gene lost 3 bases, with 9 bases spanning the gap. From germline, CDR1 is SNHLY and CDR2 FYNNEI. The CDR3 bases are TGTGCCAGCACTCGGAGTTACACCGGGGAGCTGTTTTTT. As protein: CASTRSYTGELFF.

The chain uses TRBV6-1 and TRBJ2-7; a weak D match, TRBD1 (6 bases). This CDR3 contains 15 residues. V was trimmed by 1 base and J by 3 bases, leaving 13 bases between them. CDR1 and CDR2 (germline): MNHNS, SASEGT. In DNA form, the CDR3 reads TGTGCCAGCAGTGAAGAGATTGGACAGTACTACGAGCAGTACTTC. Encoded protein: CASSEEIGQYYEQYF.

The V and J genes are TRBV7-2 and TRBJ2-7; D uncertain. This CDR3 is built from 12 residues. CDR1 and CDR2 (germline): SGHTA, FQGNSA. Trimming took off 5 bases at V and 2 bases at J, with 7 bases between the two ends. CDR3 loop: CASSHSTYEQYF. The CDR3 region has the DNA TGTGCCAGCAGCCATTCTACCTACGAGCAGTACTTC.

This clone was counted only a few times. The chain links TRBV10-3 to TRBJ2-3; 8 bases are shared with TRBD2. Trimming took 10 bases from V and 3 from J; bases not matched to a gene: 18. Looked up from germline, CDR1 is ENHRY and CDR2 is SYGVKD. This CDR3 has 17 amino acids. The CDR3 is CATSGSWERELTDTQYF. The CDR3 DNA is TGTGCCACTTCTGGGTCATGGGAGCGGGAGTTGACAGATACGCAGTATTTT.